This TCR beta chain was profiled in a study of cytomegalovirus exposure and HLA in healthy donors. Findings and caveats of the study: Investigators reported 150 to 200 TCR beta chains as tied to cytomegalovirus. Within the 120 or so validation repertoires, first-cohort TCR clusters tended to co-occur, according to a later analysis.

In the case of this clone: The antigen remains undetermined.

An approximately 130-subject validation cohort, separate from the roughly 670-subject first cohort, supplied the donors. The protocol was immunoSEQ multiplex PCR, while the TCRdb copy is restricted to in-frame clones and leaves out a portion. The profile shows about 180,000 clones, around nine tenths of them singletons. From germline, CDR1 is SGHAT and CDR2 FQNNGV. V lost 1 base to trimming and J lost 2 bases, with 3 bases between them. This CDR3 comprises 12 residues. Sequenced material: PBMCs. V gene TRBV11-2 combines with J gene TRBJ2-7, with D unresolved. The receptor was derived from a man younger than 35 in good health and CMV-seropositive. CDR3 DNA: TGTGCCAGCAGCTTAGCCGCCTACGAGCAGTACTTC. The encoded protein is CASSLAAYEQYF. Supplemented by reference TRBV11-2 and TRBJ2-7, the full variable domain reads EAGVAQSPRYKIIEKRQSVAFWCNPISGHATLYWYQQILGQGPKLLIQFQNNGVVDDSQLPKDRFSAERLKGVDSTLKIQPAKLEDSAVYLCASSLAAYEQYFGPGTRLTVT.